A single sample is the source of the 32 T cell receptor beta chains below, sequenced in a study of a mutant IDH1 vaccine in newly diagnosed glioma. Antigens for these TCRs are unknown. The sample's time point: week 5, during vaccination. In the vaccine, a single dose held 300 ug of the mutant IDH1 20-mer peptide, along with topical imiquimod. Clones were read by immunoSEQ multiplex PCR, and TCRdb kept only the in-frame ones, dropping some. The sample consists of about 51,000 clones, roughly 78% of them appearing once. The specimen was PBMCs, collected from a glioma patient whose treatment included an IDH1 peptide vaccine. Source of these receptors: a woman between 40 and 50 years old with glioma.

V is TRBV1 and J is TRBJ2-7; the table's D gene call, TRBD1, was not cross checked with the DNA. TRBV1 represents a pseudogene. The CDR3 consists of 16 residues. CDR3 nucleotide sequence: TGCACCAGCAGCCAAGAAGGGGGAACTCACACCTACGAGCAGTACTTC. Residues: CTSSQEGGTHTYEQYF.

This chain connects TRBV12-5 to TRBJ1-2, with D unresolved. Germline V gene data show CDR1 as LGHNT and CDR2 as FRNRAP. The germline V and J ends were trimmed by 9 bases and 2 bases, with 7 bases remaining between them. The CDR3 totals 11 residues. The CDR3 nucleotides read TGTGCTAGCGAAGGGAACTATGGCTACACCTTC. It encodes CASEGNYGYTF. The complete variable domain, with remaining parts taken from reference TRBV12-5 and TRBJ1-2, reads DARVTQTPRHKVTEMGQEVTMRCQPILGHNTVFWYRQTMMQGLELLAYFRNRAPLDDSGMPKDRFSAEMPDATLATLKIQPSEPRDSAVYFCASEGNYGYTFGSGTRLTVV.

The chain employs TRBV4-1 and TRBJ2-6; 9 bases align to TRBD2. Germline CDR1 MGHRA, CDR2 YSYEKL. The CDR3 runs 19 residues. The J segment lost 2 bases and the V segment lost 3 bases, leaving 11 bases of the junction unmatched. CDR3 sequence reads: CASSQMVAGVFPGANVLTF. The CDR3 bases are TGCGCCAGCAGCCAGATGGTAGCGGGGGTGTTCCCTGGGGCCAACGTCCTGACTTTC.

Comments on this clone: Compared with germline, one end of the junction differs, possibly owing to a read error. The CDR3 here is CASPPSSGGEETQYF. Here the CDR3 DNA reads TGTGCCAGCCCACCAAGTAGCGGGGGGGAAGAGACCCAGTACTTC. The chain is built from TRBV18 and TRBJ2-5, with 11 bases lining up with TRBD2. The germline gives CDR1 KGHSH, CDR2 LQKENI. CDR3 size: 15 residues.

About this clone itself: This CDR3 is also generated by other DNA sequences in the sample. The rearrangement uses TRBV11-2 and TRBJ2-1; D call uncertain. From germline, CDR1 is SGHAT and CDR2 FQNNGV. V gave up 5 bases and J gave up 2 bases, with 10 bases separating them. CDR3 size: 14 residues. CDR3 region: CASSPSGPYNEQFF. The CDR3 DNA reads as TGTGCCAGCAGCCCCTCGGGCCCCTACAATGAGCAGTTCTTC.

In this sample, this clone turned up a few times. V gene TRBV7-2 combines with J gene TRBJ1-5; 9 bases are a match to TRBD1. The trim removed 2 bases at V and 7 bases at J, leaving 9 bases unmatched. The CDR3 consists of 16 residues. CDR1 and CDR2 from the germline V gene are SGHTA and FQGNSA. The CDR3 protein is CASSLTGDRAQQPQHF. Written as DNA, the CDR3 is TGTGCCAGCAGCTTAACCGGGGACAGGGCACAGCAGCCCCAGCATTTT.

This chain connects TRBV7-8 to TRBJ1-5; D not resolved. Germline V gene lookup returns CDR1 SGHVS and CDR2 FQNEAQ. Trimming stripped 3 bases from V and 9 bases from J, with 6 bases between. The CDR3 sequence is 11 residues long. This CDR3 reads CASSLRGPQHF. CDR3 nucleotides: TGTGCCAGCAGCTTGCGGGGGCCCCAGCATTTT.

This clone was detected a few times. The chain has TRBV19 and TRBJ1-1, with 9 bases matching TRBD1. The CDR3 covers 14 residues. Losses at the gene ends were 4 bases for V and 11 bases for J; bases not matched to a gene: 11. CDR1 is LNHDA and CDR2 is SQIVND in the germline V gene (reference sequence). The CDR3 region has the DNA TGTGCCAGTAGTAGCCCGGACAGGGGAGGAGAGGCTTTCTTT. It specifies CASSSPDRGGEAFF.

This clone was observed once. The chain combines TRBV19 with TRBJ1-2; 10 bases line up with TRBD1. This CDR3 region has 16 residues. Germline CDR1 LNHDA, CDR2 SQIVND (reference sequence). After removal of 2 bases from V and 2 bases from J, the junction contained 5 bases not matched to a gene. In nucleotides, the CDR3 is TGTGCCAGTAGTATAAGGGACAGGGGTTACAACTATGGCTACACCTTC. Protein: CASSIRDRGYNYGYTF.

V and J are TRBV5-4 and TRBJ2-1; the D is unclear. There are 14 residues in the CDR3. V was shortened by 4 bases and J by 3 bases, with 11 bases between the two germline ends. Germline CDR1 reads SGHNT; CDR2 reads YYREEE (reference sequence). CDR3 residues: CASSPSASYNEQFF. The CDR3 DNA reads as TGTGCCAGCAGCCCCTCGGCCAGCTACAATGAGCAGTTCTTC. Full variable domain (rest looked up from reference TRBV5-4 and TRBJ2-1): ETGVTQSPTHLIKTRGQQVTLRCSSQSGHNTVSWYQQALGQGPQFIFQYYREEENGRGNFPPRFSGLQFPNYSSELNVNALELDDSALYLCASSPSASYNEQFFGPGTRLTVL.

The rearrangement links TRBV6-1 to TRBJ1-2; tentatively, D is TRBD1 (5 bases). Trimming left V 2 bases short and J 0 bases short, with 10 bases between. Per the germline V gene, CDR1 is MNHNS and CDR2 is SASEGT. The CDR3 sequence is 15 residues long. CDR3 region: CASSELGRANYGYTF. CDR3 sequence (DNA): TGTGCCAGCAGTGAACTCGGCAGGGCTAACTATGGCTACACCTTC.

This clone was observed once. The chain links TRBV25-1 to TRBJ2-1; D possibly corresponds to TRBD1 (6 bases). Trimming removed 5 bases at V and 5 bases at J, with 16 bases between. In germline, CDR1 is MGHDK, CDR2 SYGVNS. The CDR3 has 15 residues. CDR3: CASSYGTRTDNEQFF. The CDR3 DNA reads TGTGCCAGCAGTTACGGGACACGGACTGACAATGAGCAGTTCTTC.

Written as DNA, the CDR3 is TGTGCCAGCAGCCTCGCGGGGGCAGGGGAGCTGTTTTTT. Translating gives CASSLAGAGELFF. The chain is built from TRBV6-5 and TRBJ2-2, with D tentatively TRBD2 (7 bases). V lost 6 bases and J 8 bases, leaving 13 bases between the germline ends. The CDR3 extends over 13 amino acids. CDR1 is MNHEY and CDR2 is SVGAGI in the germline V gene.

V gene TRBV19 combines with J gene TRBJ1-1; no firm D call. Per the germline V gene, CDR1 is LNHDA and CDR2 is SQIVND (reference sequence). There are 14 residues in the CDR3. The V end was cut by 2 bases, the J end by 1 base, with 8 bases between. The CDR3 DNA sequence: TGTGCCAGTAGTATAACCGGGAGGAACACTGAAGCTTTCTTT. Its protein is CASSITGRNTEAFF.

The chain joins TRBV10-3 to TRBJ2-3; 8 nucleotides agree with TRBD2. Germline CDR1 ENHRY, CDR2 SYGVKD. Germline trimming cut 4 bases from V and 5 bases from J; bases unmatched to any gene: 11. CDR3 size: 16 residues. The CDR3 nucleotides read TGTGCCATCAGTGGGCTTTCGGGGGGGGGAGGAGATACGCAGTATTTT. Translated: CAISGLSGGGGDTQYF.

CDR3 DNA: TGTGCCAGTAGTATAGGGCGGACCACTAATGAAAAACTGTTTTTT. It codes for CASSIGRTTNEKLFF. V usage is TRBV19 and J usage is TRBJ1-4; D remains unclear. Germline assignment: CDR1 LNHDA and CDR2 SQIVND (reference sequence). This CDR3 has 15 amino acids. Trimming removed 1 base from V and 2 bases from J, with 8 bases in between. Full variable domain (remainder filled in from reference TRBV19 and TRBJ1-4): DGGITQSPKYLFRKEGQNVTLSCEQNLNHDAMYWYRQDPGQGLRLIYYSQIVNDFQKGDIAEGYSVSREKKESFPLTVTSAQKNPTAFYLCASSIGRTTNEKLFFGSGTQLSVL.

The rearrangement joins TRBV7-6 to TRBJ1-5, with D maybe TRBD1 (5 bases). The germline gives CDR1 SGHVS, CDR2 FNYEAQ. Trimming shortened V by 2 bases and J by 5 bases, and 7 bases separated the two germline ends. The length of the CDR3 is 13 residues. CDR3 in DNA: TGTGCCAGCAGCTTAAAACAGGATCAGCCCCAGCATTTT. Amino acids: CASSLKQDQPQHF. Supplemented by reference TRBV7-6 and TRBJ1-5, the full variable domain reads GAGVSQSPRYKVTKRGQDVALRCDPISGHVSLYWYRQALGQGPEFLTYFNYEAQQDKSGLPNDRFSAERPEGSISTLTIQRTEQRDSAMYRCASSLKQDQPQHFGDGTRLSIL.

The CDR3 loop is CASSEYLGYEQYF. Written as DNA, the CDR3 is TGTGCCAGCAGTGAATATTTGGGCTACGAGCAGTACTTC. The V gene is TRBV25-1, the J gene TRBJ2-7, with unresolved D. This CDR3 region has 13 residues. Germline V lookup: CDR1 MGHDK, CDR2 SYGVNS. The V gene lost 0 bases and the J gene lost 3 bases, with 6 bases spanning the gap.

The chain couples TRBV6-5 to TRBJ1-5; D call uncertain. Per germline, CDR1 MNHEY and CDR2 SVGAGI. The germline V and J ends were trimmed by 5 bases and 3 bases, with 11 bases remaining between them. This CDR3 is built from 14 residues. CDR3 DNA sequence: TGTGCCAGCAGTAGCGGGGTACTCAATCAGCCCCAGCATTTT. This sequence encodes CASSSGVLNQPQHF.

The rearrangement uses TRBV29-1 and TRBJ1-2; 7 bases are a match to TRBD1. The V gene end was trimmed by 3 bases and the J gene end by 4 bases; junction bases not matched to a gene: 8. This CDR3 is 14 amino acids long. Looked up from germline, CDR1 is SQVTM and CDR2 is ANQGSEA. For the CDR3, the DNA is TGCAGCGTTGAGACAGGGCCCTCCCTCTATGGCTACACCTTC. The encoded protein is CSVETGPSLYGYTF.

The chain combines TRBV9 with TRBJ2-5; TRBD1 is a possible D gene (5 bases). V was shortened by 0 bases and J by 4 bases, with 10 bases between the two germline ends. Germline-derived CDR1 and CDR2 are SGDLS and YYNGEE. The CDR3 contains 14 residues. The chain's CDR3 is CASSVVGAGETQYF. For the CDR3, the DNA is TGTGCCAGCAGCGTAGTTGGGGCCGGAGAGACCCAGTACTTC. Filled out from reference TRBV9 and TRBJ2-5, the complete variable domain reads DSGVTQTPKHLITATGQRVTLRCSPRSGDLSVYWYQQSLDQGLQFLIQYYNGEERAKGNILERFSAQQFPDLHSELNLSSLELGDSALYFCASSVVGAGETQYFGPGTRLLVL.

This chain links TRBV7-9 with TRBJ2-1; no clear D. CDR1 SEHNR and CDR2 FQNEAQ come from the germline V gene (reference sequence). V was pared by 2 bases and J by 15 bases, with 11 bases between. CDR3 length equals 11 residues. The CDR3 loop reads CASSLQVMGFF. CDR3 coding DNA: TGTGCCAGCAGCTTACAAGTTATGGGGTTCTTC. The whole variable domain, filled in from reference TRBV7-9 and TRBJ2-1, reads DTGVSQNPRHKITKRGQNVTFRCDPISEHNRLYWYRQTLGQGPEFLTYFQNEAQLEKSRLLSDRFSAERPKGSFSTLEIQRTEQGDSAMYLCASSLQVMGFFGPGTRLTVL.

A single count supports this clone. J is TRBJ2-5 and V is TRBV9; perhaps D is TRBD1 or TRBD2 (5 bases each). Between the trimmed V and J ends, which lost 0 bases and 5 bases, there was a span of 11 bases. Germline values: CDR1 SGDLS, CDR2 YYNGEE. The CDR3 sequence is 14 residues long. CDR3 in DNA: TGTGCCAGCAGCGTAGGAGGGGCGCGGGAGACCCAGTACTTC. Its protein product is CASSVGGARETQYF.

The CDR3 coding sequence is TGTGCCAGCAGCAAGAAGGGGGCTGCCTACAATGAGCAGTTCTTC. Translated: CASSKKGAAYNEQFF. The V gene is TRBV5-7, the J gene TRBJ2-1; TRBD1 aligns across 7 bases. TRBV5-7 counts as an open reading frame of uncertain function. The CDR3 length is 15 residues. V was pared by 4 bases and J by 2 bases, with 6 bases of the junction left unmatched.

The V and J genes are TRBV19 and TRBJ1-2; 8 bases match TRBD1. V trimming: 8 bases; J trimming: 0 bases; junction bases outside the gene matches: 14. In germline, CDR1 is LNHDA, CDR2 SQIVND (reference sequence). This CDR3 has 17 amino acids. The DNA of the CDR3 is TGTGCCAGTCTTCAGGGGGCAGGCCAGCCAGCTAACTATGGCTACACCTTC. It is translated as CASLQGAGQPANYGYTF.

This chain links TRBV4-1 with TRBJ2-5; TRBD2 is a possible D gene (6 bases). CDR1 and CDR2 (germline): MGHRA, YSYEKL. V lost 3 bases and J 5 bases, leaving 16 bases between the germline ends. The CDR3 covers 15 residues. CDR3 sequence (DNA): TGCGCCAGCAGCCACCCGGGGGACCGCCGGGAGACCCAGTACTTC. This sequence encodes CASSHPGDRRETQYF.

This clone appeared once. This sequence joins TRBV14 and TRBJ1-1, with a possible D match to TRBD1 (5 bases). The CDR3 length is 17 residues. Trimming took off 0 bases at V and 3 bases at J, with 17 bases between the two ends. CDR1 is SGHDN and CDR2 is FVKESK in the germline V gene. Here the CDR3 DNA reads TGTGCCAGCAGCCAAGATGAGGTTGGGGGGTGGTACACTGAAGCTTTCTTT. Its protein product is CASSQDEVGGWYTEAFF.

The chain is built from TRBV5-1 and TRBJ2-7, with a tentative D call TRBD1 (8 bases). Germline loops: CDR1 SGHRS, CDR2 YFSETQ. Trimming took 4 bases from V and 3 from J, leaving 20 bases between them. The CDR3 runs to 16 residues. The CDR3 DNA follows: TGCGCCAGCAGCATCGGAATGACAGGGGAGGGCTACGAGCAGTACTTC. Amino acids: CASSIGMTGEGYEQYF.

V is TRBV11-2 and J is TRBJ2-5; D is perhaps TRBD2 (6 bases). V dropped 5 bases and J dropped 2 bases, with 9 bases sitting between them. The germline V gene encodes CDR1 SGHAT and CDR2 FQNNGV. This CDR3 spans 13 amino acids. The CDR3 reads CASSPGLQETQYF. CDR3 DNA sequence: TGTGCCAGCAGCCCGGGACTGCAAGAGACCCAGTACTTC. Filled out from reference TRBV11-2 and TRBJ2-5, the complete variable domain reads EAGVAQSPRYKIIEKRQSVAFWCNPISGHATLYWYQQILGQGPKLLIQFQNNGVVDDSQLPKDRFSAERLKGVDSTLKIQPAKLEDSAVYLCASSPGLQETQYFGPGTRLLVL.

This sequence joins TRBV5-6 and TRBJ2-1; D gene ambiguous. CDR1 is SGHDT and CDR2 is YYEEEE in the germline V gene. Between the trimmed V and J ends, which lost 1 base and 5 bases, there was a span of 7 bases. The CDR3 is made up of 13 amino acids. The CDR3 coding sequence is TGTGCCAGCAGCTTGAGAGGTCACAATGAGCAGTTCTTC. This encodes CASSLRGHNEQFF.

V is TRBV7-2 and J is TRBJ2-4; D possibly uses TRBD1 or TRBD2 (5 bases each). The CDR3 runs 14 residues. Trimming removed 7 bases from V and 8 bases from J, with 18 bases in between. Germline CDR1 SGHTA, CDR2 FQGNSA. The CDR3 DNA sequence: TGTGCCAGCACCGGGGCCCTAGGAGGAGACATTCAGTACTTC. This gives the protein CASTGALGGDIQYF.

This clone was seen only a few times. This rearrangement joins TRBV2 to TRBJ1-5; D is unresolved. Germline assignment: CDR1 SNHLY and CDR2 FYNNEI. V lost 7 bases and J 4 bases, leaving 11 bases between the germline ends. This CDR3 has 13 residues. This CDR3 reads CASTRDINQPQHF. CDR3 in DNA: TGTGCCAGCACCAGAGACATTAATCAGCCCCAGCATTTT.